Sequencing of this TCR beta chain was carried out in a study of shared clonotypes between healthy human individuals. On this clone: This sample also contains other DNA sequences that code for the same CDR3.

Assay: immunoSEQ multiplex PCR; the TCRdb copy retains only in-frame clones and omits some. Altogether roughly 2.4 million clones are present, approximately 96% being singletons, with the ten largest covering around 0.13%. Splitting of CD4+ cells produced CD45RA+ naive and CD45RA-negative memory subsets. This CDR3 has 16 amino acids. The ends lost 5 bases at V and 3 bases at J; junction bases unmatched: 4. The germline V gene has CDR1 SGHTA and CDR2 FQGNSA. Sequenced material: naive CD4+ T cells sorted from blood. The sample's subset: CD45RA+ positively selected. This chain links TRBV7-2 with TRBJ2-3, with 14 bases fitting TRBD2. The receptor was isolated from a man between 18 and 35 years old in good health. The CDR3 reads CASSPRLAGGTDTQYF. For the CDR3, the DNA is TGTGCCAGCAGCCCTCGACTAGCGGGAGGGACAGATACGCAGTATTTT.